This T cell receptor beta chain originates from a study of blood T cells in healthy people across ages. A second PCR, run for roughly 7 to 12 cycles, used a sample-barcoded 5' primer plus a J-beta primer mix. TCRdb re-called the 5' RACE reads through MiXCR, storing one row per CDR3 protein. Among about 640,000 distinct CDR3 sequences listed, around 31% were seen once. To note about this clonotype: Its antigen is not known.

The study, taken as a whole, reports: Versus aged donors, long-lived donors had higher diversity and more naive CD4+ cells. It was not possible, with unsorted PBMCs, to conclusively compare naive and antigen-experienced cells.

The CDR3 contains 17 residues. Germline-derived CDR1 and CDR2 are LGHNA and YNFKEQ. The J segment lost 4 bases and the V segment lost 6 bases, leaving 11 bases of the junction unmatched. This receptor was taken from an elderly woman in good health. The gene calls are TRBV4-2 and TRBJ2-1; 11 nucleotides align to TRBD2. Sequencing was performed on blood. The DNA of the CDR3 is TGTGCCAGCAGGCTTTTTAGCGGGGGGGCGGCTTACAATGAGCAGTTCTTC. Translated, it gives CASRLFSGGAAYNEQFF.